This TCR beta chain was identified during a study of T cell changes during pregnancy in multiple sclerosis. This clone was detected only a few times. V lost 7 bases to trimming and J lost 4 bases; unmatched junction nucleotides: 7. The germline CDR1 and CDR2 sequences are SGHTA and FQGNSA. The CDR3 runs 14 residues. Sequencing was performed with immunoSEQ multiplex PCR; in TCRdb, only in-frame clones are kept and a portion is missing. The sample lists under 85,000 clones; roughly 92% were seen once. The chain has TRBV7-2 and TRBJ2-1, with TRBD2 identical over 7 bases. The sequence derives from a female donor with multiple sclerosis, enrolled in a pregnancy study. This specimen was CD4+ T cells from peripheral blood mononuclear cells, taken before pregnancy. The CDR3 DNA sequence: TGTGCCAGCACCCCCTGGGGGGGATACAATGAGCAGTTCTTC. It codes for CASTPWGGYNEQFF.